These T cell receptor beta chains were read from a single sample in a study of T cell responses to AZD1222 COVID-19 vaccine. Here immunoSEQ multiplex PCR was the method, and the copy in TCRdb shows in-frame clones only, minus some. The sample lists about 140,000 clones; approximately 92% were seen once. The starting material was peripheral blood, obtained on day 0 of AZD1222 vaccination. The receptors originated from an adult in good health. Both conserved end residues are part of each CDR3. D genes are given only for firm matches. Size values are once, few and many counts, or a class for expanded clones, and some rows have none.

v_call: TRBV27
d_call: -
clone_size: -
j_call: TRBJ2-7
cdr3_nt: TGTGCCAGCAGCCGACAGGCCTCCTACGAGCAGTACTTC
cdr3_aa: CASSRQASYEQYF

v_call: TRBV6-5
d_call: -
clone_size: -
j_call: TRBJ1-1
cdr3_nt: TGTGCCAGCAGTTACTCGGTCGGGGTCACTGAAGCTTTCTTT
cdr3_aa: CASSYSVGVTEAFF

v_call: TRBV11-3
d_call: -
clone_size: -
j_call: TRBJ2-2
cdr3_nt: TGTGCCAGCAGCCCCCGATTCGACACCGGGGAGCTGTTTTTT
cdr3_aa: CASSPRFDTGELFF

v_call: TRBV19
d_call: -
clone_size: -
j_call: TRBJ2-7
cdr3_nt: TGTGCCAGTAGTAGCAATAGCAGGGCCTACGAGCAGTACTTC
cdr3_aa: CASSSNSRAYEQYF

v_call: TRBV28
d_call: -
clone_size: -
j_call: TRBJ1-1
cdr3_nt: TGTGCCAGCAACCGAGGGGTACTGAACACTGAAGCTTTCTTT
cdr3_aa: CASNRGVLNTEAFF

v_call: TRBV28
d_call: -
clone_size: -
j_call: TRBJ1-2
cdr3_nt: TGTGCCAGCATGGCGAACTATGGCTACACCTTC
cdr3_aa: CASMANYGYTF

v_call: TRBV18
d_call: TRBD1
clone_size: -
j_call: TRBJ1-4
cdr3_nt: TGTGCCAGCTCGCTCCGGGACAGTAATGAAAAACTGTTTTTT
cdr3_aa: CASSLRDSNEKLFF

v_call: TRBV28
d_call: -
clone_size: -
j_call: TRBJ2-7
cdr3_nt: TGTGCCAGCAGTTCCGGGGGTGGGGGTCAATACGAGCAGTACTTC
cdr3_aa: CASSSGGGGQYEQYF

v_call: TRBV6-1
d_call: TRBD1
clone_size: -
j_call: TRBJ2-7
cdr3_nt: TGTGCCAGCAGTGAAAGGGGGCACGAGCAGTACTTC
cdr3_aa: CASSERGHEQYF

v_call: TRBV6-5
d_call: -
clone_size: -
j_call: TRBJ2-5
cdr3_nt: TGTGCCAGCACAGGAAAAGAGACCCAGTACTTC
cdr3_aa: CASTGKETQYF

v_call: TRBV3-1/TRBV3-2
d_call: -
clone_size: -
j_call: TRBJ2-7
cdr3_nt: TGTGCCAGCAGCCAAGACAGACCTCCCAAGCAGTACTTC
cdr3_aa: CASSQDRPPKQYF

v_call: TRBV27
d_call: TRBD2
clone_size: once
j_call: TRBJ2-1
cdr3_nt: TGTGCCAGCAGTCCTTCCGGACTAGCGGACTACAATGAGCAGTTCTTC
cdr3_aa: CASSPSGLADYNEQFF

v_call: TRBV5-1
d_call: TRBD2
clone_size: -
j_call: TRBJ2-5
cdr3_nt: TGCGCCAGCAGCTCCGGGGCTAGCGGCATTCAAGAGACCCAGTACTTC
cdr3_aa: CASSSGASGIQETQYF

v_call: TRBV6-5
d_call: TRBD1
clone_size: -
j_call: TRBJ2-7
cdr3_nt: TGTGCCAGCAACAACCGGGACAGTAACGAGCAGTACTTC
cdr3_aa: CASNNRDSNEQYF